The 29 T cell receptor beta chains presented below share a single source sample, sequenced in a study of T cell repertoires in cytomegalovirus infection. TCRdb recomputed calls from the reads with MiXCR, one row per CDR3 protein. The data show about 740,000 distinct CDR3 sequences, around a third seen once. For these receptors, no antigen is known. Sequencing used cultured PBMCs, obtained from culture after CMV antigen stimulation. The receptors come from a human donor in good health (CMV status not recorded). Some clones in this sample may be carry-over from other donors' samples.

The chain carries TRBV5-6 and TRBJ2-4, with TRBD2 matching over 9 bases. Per the germline V gene, CDR1 is SGHDT and CDR2 is YYEEEE. The J segment lost 5 bases and the V segment lost 0 bases, leaving 3 bases of the junction unmatched. The CDR3 covers 15 residues. This CDR3 reads CASSLGLADENIQYF. The CDR3 nucleotides read TGTGCCAGCAGCTTGGGACTAGCGGACGAAAACATTCAGTACTTC. The complete variable domain, with remaining parts taken from reference TRBV5-6 and TRBJ2-4, reads DAGVTQSPTHLIKTRGQQVTLRCSPKSGHDTVSWYQQALGQGPQFIFQYYEEEERQRGNFPDRFSGHQFPNYSSELNVNALLLGDSALYLCASSLGLADENIQYFGAGTRLSVL.

This clonotype was detected only once. The chain links TRBV6-5 to TRBJ1-2; 11 nucleotides align to TRBD1. The length of the CDR3 is 14 residues. V gave up 6 bases and J gave up 6 bases; unmatched junction bases: 6. Germline CDR1 reads MNHEY; CDR2 reads SVGAGI. This chain's CDR3 is CASSRGDRGNGYTF. The CDR3 DNA sequence: TGTGCCAGCAGCCGGGGGGACAGGGGGAATGGCTACACCTTC.

This clonotype was counted only a few times. The CDR3 DNA reads as TGTGCCAGCAGCCATCGACAGGGATACGAGCAGTACTTC. It codes for CASSHRQGYEQYF. This sequence joins TRBV7-6 and TRBJ2-7, with 7 bases lining up with TRBD1. With V trimmed by 5 bases and J by 4 bases, 5 bases remained unmatched. The CDR3 extends over 13 amino acids. Germline V gene data show CDR1 as SGHVS and CDR2 as FNYEAQ.

The rearrangement uses TRBV10-3 and TRBJ2-1; D gene unclear. In germline, CDR1 is ENHRY, CDR2 SYGVKD. Trimming shortened V by 5 bases and J by 0 bases, and 11 bases separated the two germline ends. CDR3 size: 15 residues. CDR3 in DNA: TGTGCCATCAGTACTAAGGTTAGCTCCTACAATGAGCAGTTCTTC. Protein sequence: CAISTKVSSYNEQFF.

This clonotype has a handful of counts. A read error may account for a junction end that differs from germline. The chain is built from TRBV6-1 and TRBJ2-1; 12 bases map to TRBD1. The CDR3 extends over 14 amino acids. Germline V gene lookup returns CDR1 MNHNS and CDR2 SASEGT. The CDR3 nucleotides are TGTGCCACCAGTCAGGGACAGGGGGCCGGTGAGCAGTTCTTC. As protein: CATSQGQGAGEQFF.

The chain uses TRBV27 and TRBJ1-5; the D gene is possibly TRBD1 (6 bases). Germline loops: CDR1 MNHEY, CDR2 SMNVEV (reference sequence). Trimming cost V 10 bases and J 0 bases, with 16 bases left between them. The length of the CDR3 is 15 residues. CDR3 bases: TGTGCCACCCAACCGGGACACTATAGCAATCAGCCCCAGCATTTT. Encoded protein: CATQPGHYSNQPQHF.

This clonotype was found a few times. The V call is TRBV14, the J call TRBJ2-1; no reliable D call. The CDR3 extends over 14 amino acids. Germline V CDR1 and CDR2: SGHDN, FVKESK. The V end lost 3 bases, the J end lost 6 bases, and 12 bases lay between the germline ends. This CDR3 is CASSQPRSLNEQFF. The CDR3 nucleotides are TGTGCCAGCAGCCAGCCCCGGTCCCTCAATGAGCAGTTCTTC.

This sequence joins TRBV7-8 and TRBJ1-1, with D tentatively TRBD1 (6 bases). Trimming left V 4 bases short and J 1 base short, with 16 bases between. CDR3 length: 16 amino acids. Germline V gives CDR1 SGHVS, CDR2 FQNEAQ. As DNA, the CDR3 is TGTGCCAGCAGCTCTCCCTCGACAGGTACGAACACTGAAGCTTTCTTT. This gives the protein CASSSPSTGTNTEAFF.

About this clonotype itself: A much larger clonotype is one base distant, so this may be a read error. V gene TRBV7-2 combines with J gene TRBJ2-5; TRBD2 agrees at 7 bases. There are 12 residues in the CDR3. Germline V lookup: CDR1 SGHTA, CDR2 FQGNSA. The ends lost 6 bases at V and 11 bases at J; junction bases unmatched: 9. The CDR3 nucleotides read TGTGCCAGCAGGTTATCCCGGGAGGTTCAGTACTTC. Translating it yields CASRLSREVQYF.

This clonotype was counted ten times or more. This chain connects TRBV7-8 to TRBJ2-1; TRBD2 matches at 9 bases. V dropped 2 bases and J dropped 5; count of bases not matched to a gene: 4. The germline V gene encodes CDR1 SGHVS and CDR2 FQNEAQ. This CDR3 contains 15 residues. CDR3 protein: CASSLTRGGHNEQFF. CDR3 sequence (DNA): TGTGCCAGCAGCTTAACGCGGGGGGGTCACAATGAGCAGTTCTTC. Full variable domain (remainder filled in from reference TRBV7-8 and TRBJ2-1): GAGVSQSPRYKVAKRGQDVALRCDPISGHVSLFWYQQALGQGPEFLTYFQNEAQLDKSGLPSDRFFAERPEGSVSTLKIQRTQQEDSAVYLCASSLTRGGHNEQFFGPGTRLTVL.

This clonotype was seen more than once but under ten times. The chain is built from TRBV7-2 and TRBJ2-1; 10 positions agree with TRBD2. Germline V gene sequence: CDR1 SGHTA, CDR2 FQGNSA. The J segment lost 7 bases and the V segment lost 5 bases, leaving 8 bases of the junction unmatched. The CDR3 runs 15 residues. The CDR3 reads CASSAWGAGGNEQFF. Here the CDR3 DNA reads TGTGCCAGCAGCGCATGGGGAGCGGGAGGGAATGAGCAGTTCTTC.

This clonotype came up a few times. CDR3 DNA sequence: TGTGCCAGCAGCTTAGAGAGGCAGGGGCGGTCACCCCTCCACTTT. Its translation: CASSLERQGRSPLHF. V gene TRBV11-2 combines with J gene TRBJ1-6, with D maybe TRBD1 (6 bases). The ends were cut back, 0 bases at V and 10 bases at J, with 13 bases in the middle. Germline V gives CDR1 SGHAT, CDR2 FQNNGV. The length of the CDR3 is 15 residues.

The rearrangement uses TRBV7-2 and TRBJ2-5; 11 nucleotides align to TRBD2. The CDR3 runs to 14 residues. Unmatched junction bases numbered 7, after V lost 4 bases and J lost 9 bases. Germline assignment: CDR1 SGHTA and CDR2 FQGNSA. DNA for the CDR3: TGTGCCAGCAGCTCCTCACTAGCGGGAGCGGCCCAGTACTTC. Amino acids: CASSSSLAGAAQYF.

The chain recombines TRBV2 with TRBJ1-3, with D perhaps TRBD1 (6 bases). The CDR3 loop spans 15 amino acids. Between the trimmed V and J ends, which lost 6 bases and 9 bases, there was a span of 21 bases. Looked up from germline, CDR1 is SNHLY and CDR2 is FYNNEI. Here the CDR3 DNA reads TGTGCCAGCAGCCGGACAGTCGGCGCCTTTGCCACCATATATTTT. It specifies CASSRTVGAFATIYF.

The chain employs TRBV18 and TRBJ2-1; TRBD2 matches at 12 bases. Trimming took 0 bases from V and 9 from J; bases not matched to a gene: 9. The CDR3 is 17 residues long. The V gene's germline CDR1 is KGHSH and CDR2 LQKENI. CDR3 sequence: CASSPPLAGGFWSEQFF. CDR3 coding DNA: TGTGCCAGCTCACCACCGCTAGCGGGAGGGTTTTGGAGTGAGCAGTTCTTC. Supplemented by reference TRBV18 and TRBJ2-1, the full variable domain reads NAGVMQNPRHLVRRRGQEARLRCSPMKGHSHVYWYRQLPEEGLKFMVYLQKENIIDESGMPKERFSAEFPKEGPSILRIQQVVRGDSAAYFCASSPPLAGGFWSEQFFGPGTRLTVL.

This clonotype has at least ten counts. The chain joins TRBV4-1 to TRBJ2-7; D call uncertain. This CDR3 has 15 amino acids. The V end was cut by 0 bases, the J end by 2 bases, with 11 bases between. Germline lookup yields CDR1 MGHRA and CDR2 YSYEKL. Here the CDR3 DNA reads TGCGCCAGCAGCCAAGAGCGGTCCTCAACCTACGAGCAGTACTTC. Translation: CASSQERSSTYEQYF.

The rearrangement uses TRBV11-2 and TRBJ2-2, with TRBD1 identical over 8 bases. V dropped 4 bases and J dropped 2; count of bases not matched to a gene: 9. Germline V CDR1 and CDR2: SGHAT, FQNNGV. The CDR3 runs 17 residues. CDR3 bases: TGTGCCAGCAGCTCTCACTCGGACAGGGTAAACACCGGGGAGCTGTTTTTT. Amino acid sequence: CASSSHSDRVNTGELFF.

CDR3 loop: CSARRPSGTGDEQFF. CDR3 DNA: TGCAGTGCTAGACGACCTAGCGGGACGGGGGATGAGCAGTTCTTC. This chain joins TRBV20-1 and TRBJ2-1; 9 bases are a match to TRBD2. The V gene's germline CDR1 is DFQATT and CDR2 SNEGSKA (reference sequence). The ends lost 2 bases at V and 8 bases at J; junction bases unmatched: 10. The CDR3 totals 15 residues.

V gene TRBV7-2 combines with J gene TRBJ2-2; no clear D gene. Germline loops: CDR1 SGHTA, CDR2 FQGNSA. The CDR3 totals 14 residues. V was pared by 8 bases and J by 4 bases, with 14 bases between. CDR3 in amino acids: CASAWLISTGELFF. The CDR3 coding sequence is TGTGCCAGCGCGTGGCTTATCTCCACCGGGGAGCTGTTTTTT.

The rearrangement uses TRBV20-1 and TRBJ2-3; possible D gene TRBD1, 5 bases. Germline V CDR1 and CDR2: DFQATT, SNEGSKA (reference sequence). The germline V and J ends were trimmed by 3 bases and 2 bases, with 18 bases remaining between them. This CDR3 spans 16 amino acids. The CDR3 reads CSASLGGAINTDTQYF. Here the CDR3 DNA reads TGCAGTGCTAGTCTAGGTGGGGCTATTAACACAGATACGCAGTATTTT.

This clonotype has more than one count but fewer than ten. This chain uses TRBV7-2 with TRBJ2-7; TRBD2 agrees at 7 bases. Germline assignment: CDR1 SGHTA and CDR2 FQGNSA. This CDR3 region has 15 residues. V was clipped by 1 base and J by 4 bases; unmatched bases: 7. CDR3 in DNA: TGTGCCAGCAGCTTAGTGAGGGAGGGGATATACGAGCAGTACTTC. Its protein is CASSLVREGIYEQYF. The whole variable domain, remainder taken from reference TRBV7-2 and TRBJ2-7, is GAGVSQSPSNKVTEKGKDVELRCDPISGHTALYWYRQSLGQGLEFLIYFQGNSAPDKSGLPSDRFSAERTGGSVSTLTIQRTQQEDSAVYLCASSLVREGIYEQYFGPGTRLTVT.

This clonotype showed up just a few times. The rearrangement links TRBV7-6 to TRBJ1-4, with 7 bases identical to TRBD1. V trimming: 7 bases; J trimming: 4 bases; junction bases outside the gene matches: 9. This CDR3 has 15 residues. Germline CDR1 is SGHVS and CDR2 is FNYEAQ. The CDR3 region is CASTLQGPSNEKLFF. As DNA, the CDR3 is TGTGCCAGCACTCTACAGGGGCCCAGTAATGAAAAACTGTTTTTT.

V and J are TRBV7-9 and TRBJ2-4; D call uncertain. Trimming removed 3 bases at V and 5 bases at J, with 8 bases between. Germline CDR1 and CDR2: SEHNR and FQNEAQ (reference sequence). The CDR3 covers 13 residues. This CDR3 reads CASSFGGQNIQYF. The CDR3 region has the DNA TGTGCCAGCAGCTTTGGCGGCCAAAACATTCAGTACTTC.

The rearrangement joins TRBV6-1 to TRBJ1-1; D might be TRBD1 (6 bases). V lost 2 bases and J lost 7, with 17 bases in between. The CDR3 loop spans 15 amino acids. Germline V gene sequence: CDR1 MNHNS, CDR2 SASEGT. CDR3 nucleotides: TGTGCCAGCAGTGAAAAGAGTCGGGGGGCCGGTGAAGCTTTCTTT. Its protein product is CASSEKSRGAGEAFF.

The genes are TRBV6-1 and TRBJ2-1; no definite D call. The germline gives CDR1 MNHNS, CDR2 SASEGT. V was cut by 4 bases and J by 0 bases, with 10 bases left in between. This CDR3 region has 15 residues. The CDR3 DNA sequence: TGTGCCAGCAGTGCAACCTTCATCTCCTACAATGAGCAGTTCTTC. Its translation is CASSATFISYNEQFF.

This clonotype was observed a handful of times. V is TRBV6-1 and J is TRBJ2-3; D perhaps matches TRBD2 (5 bases). Trimming removed 5 bases at V and 0 bases at J, with 15 bases between. This CDR3 has 16 amino acids. CDR1 MNHNS and CDR2 SASEGT come from the germline V gene. The CDR3 loop reads CASSPPLATSTDTQYF. The CDR3 bases are TGTGCCAGCAGTCCCCCGTTAGCGACTAGCACAGATACGCAGTATTTT.

This chain uses TRBV4-3 with TRBJ2-2, with a weak D call TRBD1 (5 bases). The CDR3 consists of 14 residues. From germline, CDR1 is LGHNA and CDR2 YSLEER. V lost 0 bases, J lost 9 bases, and 11 bases lay in between. CDR3: CASSQDSRVRELFF. The DNA for the CDR3 is TGCGCCAGCAGCCAAGATTCCAGGGTCCGGGAGCTGTTTTTT.

In this sample, this clonotype turned up many times. V is TRBV12-3 or TRBV12-4 and J is TRBJ2-1, with a tentative D call TRBD2 (6 bases). The CDR3 has 12 residues. Trimming left V 5 bases short and J 10 bases short, with 12 bases between. The CDR3 DNA sequence: TGTGCCAGCAGTCCCCCGGGGGACGAGCAGTTCTTC. Protein product: CASSPPGDEQFF.

Ten or more counts support this clonotype. This chain links TRBV7-2 with TRBJ2-7; D gene uncertain. The CDR3 length is 15 residues. In germline, CDR1 is SGHTA, CDR2 FQGNSA. V was pared by 8 bases and J by 7 bases, with 24 bases between. The CDR3 DNA reads as TGTGCCAGCCGAAAAACCCGCCTGGCCTCCGCAGAGCAGTACTTC. It codes for CASRKTRLASAEQYF.